What follows is one T cell receptor beta chain and its context. The antigen is not known. The CDR3 extends over 16 amino acids. V was cut by 3 bases and J by 6 bases, with 18 bases left in between. Germline lookup yields CDR1 KGHDR and CDR2 SFDVKD. Under 3 months was the duration of disease in ophthalmopathy patients, who also had a Clinical Activity Score of at least 3 and a NOSPECS grade of at least 4. Patients with uncontrolled infections, other autoimmune diseases, pregnancy or lactation were excluded. The sample is drawn from a study of T cells in Graves' hyperthyroidism and ophthalmopathy. Study in general: Prior to any treatment, at the point of initial diagnosis, peripheral blood was collected.

Study outcomes and limitations: Through a model of 13 V-J features, ophthalmopathy was separated from stable hyperthyroidism.

Amplification of TCR beta CDR3 regions used RNA as the template. Primed by the HTBI set, a first-round RT-PCR was run on the TCR CDR3. From the multiplex PCR reads, TCRdb called clonotypes with MiXCR, one entry per CDR3 protein. In the table there are 37,000 or so distinct CDR3 sequences, roughly half of which are singletons. The clonotype originates from a man aged 35 to 55 with Graves' ophthalmopathy. This chain links TRBV24-1 with TRBJ2-3; TRBD2 might be the D (6 bases). Sequenced material: blood. The CDR3 loop reads CATSDRAGNLKDTQYF. CDR3 DNA: TGTGCCACCAGTGATAGAGCGGGTAATCTTAAGGATACGCAGTATTTT.